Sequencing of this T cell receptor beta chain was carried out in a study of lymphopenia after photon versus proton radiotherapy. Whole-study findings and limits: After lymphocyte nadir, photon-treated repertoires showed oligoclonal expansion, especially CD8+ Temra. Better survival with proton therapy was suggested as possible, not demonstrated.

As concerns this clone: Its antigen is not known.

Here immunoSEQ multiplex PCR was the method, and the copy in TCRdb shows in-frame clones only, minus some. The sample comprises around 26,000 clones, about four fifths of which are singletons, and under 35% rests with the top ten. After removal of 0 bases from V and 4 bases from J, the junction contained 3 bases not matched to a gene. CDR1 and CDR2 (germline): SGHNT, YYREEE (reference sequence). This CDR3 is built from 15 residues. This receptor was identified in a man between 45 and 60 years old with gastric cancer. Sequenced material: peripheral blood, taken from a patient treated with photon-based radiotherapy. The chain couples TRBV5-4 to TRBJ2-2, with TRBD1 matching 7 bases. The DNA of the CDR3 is TGTGCCAGCAGCTTGGTGGCAGGGGGCACCGGGGAGCTGTTTTTT. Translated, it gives CASSLVAGGTGELFF.